The clone carrying this T cell receptor beta chain has more than one count but fewer than ten. Individually, TCR cDNA molecules were each labelled with a unique molecular identifier. TCRdb redid the calling of the 5' RACE reads with MiXCR, one entry per CDR3 protein. Of fewer than 45,000 distinct CDR3 sequences in the sample, under 8% are singletons; the top ten hold approximately 28%. The sample originates from a study of spatial heterogeneity in lung cancer. About the research overall: Detected sequences consistently included more beta-chain ones than alpha-chain ones.

The time point was: sample taken at primary tumor resection. The donor population consisted of approximately 79 patients with untreated, early-stage non-small cell lung cancer. Germline values: CDR1 MNHNS, CDR2 SASEGT. The CDR3 covers 13 residues. Between the trimmed V and J ends, which lost 5 bases and 8 bases, there was a span of 12 bases. This TCR was recovered from a female donor with early-stage non-small cell lung cancer. This specimen was PBMCs, taken at surgery. V and J are TRBV6-1 and TRBJ1-4; no firm D call. The CDR3 protein is CASSLWVGEKLFF. The CDR3 nucleotides read TGTGCCAGCAGTCTGTGGGTTGGCGAAAAACTGTTTTTT.